A selection of T cell receptor beta chains follows, all from one sample in a study of cytomegalovirus exposure and HLA in healthy donors. The protocol was immunoSEQ multiplex PCR, while the TCRdb copy is restricted to in-frame clones and leaves out a portion. The table includes about 86,000 clones, 70% to 80% detected once. The sample taken for sequencing was PBMCs. These receptors all come from a man between 60 and 75 years old in good health and CMV-seronegative. CDR3s include the opening cysteine and the closing phenylalanine or tryptophan. Clone sizes are given selectively: once, few, many, or a class where the clone is expanded.

clone size: -; V gene: TRBV25-1; CDR3 protein: CASSEYRQGGYEQYF
clone size: few; V gene: TRBV5-1; CDR3 protein: CASSLALRTGPLGEQFF
clone size: -; V gene: TRBV10-3; CDR3 protein: CAISGQDTDTQYF
clone size: -; V gene: TRBV7-9; CDR3 protein: CASSSQGHTEAFF
clone size: -; V gene: TRBV15; CDR3 protein: CATSRDPPAGGGGEQFF
clone size: -; V gene: TRBV7-2; CDR3 protein: CASSLVLAGGAGDTQYF
clone size: few; V gene: TRBV5-1; CDR3 protein: CASSLAGGNQPQHF
clone size: -; V gene: TRBV5-1; CDR3 protein: CASSASSGSSYEQYF
clone size: -; V gene: TRBV30; CDR3 protein: CAWSLGSGEKLFF
clone size: -; V gene: TRBV29-1; CDR3 protein: CSVETSGSSYEQYF